This T cell receptor beta chain was sequenced during a study of tumor and adjacent non-tumor tissue in lung cancer. Study summary: Stage I to III disease affected about nine men and 5 women aged roughly 31 to 80. Each sample yielded 3.5 million to 5 million productive TCRbeta reads on average.

Notes on this clonotype: Its antigen is not identified. The junction differs from germline at one of its ends, possibly a read error.

TCRbeta libraries were built with three rounds of nested PCR, modified from ARM-PCR. Each CDR3 protein gets one entry after TCRdb re-called the multiplex PCR reads with MiXCR. This table has around 71,000 distinct CDR3 sequences, over 60% appearing once. No cell sorting was done before RNA was extracted from the tissue. Broader study findings: Patients with more diverse tumor TCRs had worse survival. TCR diversity was significantly greater in tumor than normal lung tissue.

The CDR3 length is 17 residues. Germline V lookup: CDR1 SGHAT, CDR2 FQNNGV. The source of this sequence is a woman aged 40 to 50 with non-small cell lung cancer. Sequencing was carried out using lung tumor tissue. The chain combines TRBV11-2 with TRBJ1-6, with TRBD1 as a possible D gene (6 bases). CDR3 loop: CAGSSTLGTNRSSRHHF. The CDR3 nucleotides read TGTGCCGGCAGCTCAACATTGGGGACAAACCGGAGTTCACGCCACCACTTT.